This T cell receptor beta chain was sequenced during a study of blood T cell repertoires in COVID-19. In the authors' workflow: Reference gene primer amplification in the assay estimated nucleated cell counts. Here immunoSEQ multiplex PCR was the method, and the copy in TCRdb shows in-frame clones only, minus some. V and J calls and clone size are as listed in that table; D and trimming were resolved from the DNA. The sample lists 100,000 or so clones, under 95% occurring once. CDR1 and CDR2 (germline): MNHEY, SMNVEV (reference sequence). CDR3 length: 13 amino acids. V lost 2 bases and J lost 0, with 4 bases in between.

The clonotype comes from a woman aged 45-60 years in a cohort sampled during active COVID-19. The chain joins TRBV27 to TRBJ1-1; D uncertain. The sample comprised peripheral blood. The CDR3 region has the DNA TGTGCCAGCAGTTTAGTTATGAACACTGAAGCTTTCTTT. It encodes CASSLVMNTEAFF.